These T cell receptor beta chains were read from a single sample in a study of blood T cell repertoires in COVID-19. Profiling relied on immunoSEQ multiplex PCR, and the TCRdb table lists in-frame clones only, not all of them. The sample lists around 300,000 clones; 85% to 90% were seen once. Sequencing was carried out using peripheral blood. The receptors derive from a human donor in a cohort sampled during active COVID-19. Both conserved end residues are part of each CDR3. D genes are given only for firm matches. Clone size is stated in some rows and not others, as once, few, many or a class when expanded.

V gene: TRBV5-6
CDR3 length: 16
D gene: TRBD1
J gene: TRBJ2-1
clone size: .
CDR3 DNA: TGTGCCAGCAGCCCGAGGGTAGGACAGGGGTTCGGTGAGCAGTTCTTC
CDR3 protein: CASSPRVGQGFGEQFF

V gene: TRBV7-9
CDR3 length: 13
D gene: .
J gene: TRBJ1-2
clone size: .
CDR3 DNA: TGTGCCAGCAGCCCCCACAGGGAGGGTGGCTACACCTTC
CDR3 protein: CASSPHREGGYTF

V gene: TRBV6-5
CDR3 length: 13
D gene: TRBD1
J gene: TRBJ2-5
clone size: .
CDR3 DNA: TGTGCCATCAACAGGGGTCCCCAAGAGACCCAGTACTTC
CDR3 protein: CAINRGPQETQYF

V gene: TRBV7-9
CDR3 length: 17
D gene: TRBD2
J gene: TRBJ2-2
clone size: .
CDR3 DNA: TGTGCCAGCAGCCCGGGACTAGCGGGAGCGCGAACCGGGGAGCTGTTTTTT
CDR3 protein: CASSPGLAGARTGELFF

V gene: TRBV18
CDR3 length: 15
D gene: TRBD1
J gene: TRBJ2-2
clone size: .
CDR3 DNA: TGTGCCAGCTCACCCTCAGGGGGCTCTACCGGGGAGCTGTTTTTT
CDR3 protein: CASSPSGGSTGELFF

V gene: TRBV9
CDR3 length: 15
D gene: TRBD1
J gene: TRBJ2-7
clone size: .
CDR3 DNA: TGTGCCAGCAGCGCCTCGACAGGGCTTACCTACGAGCAGTACTTC
CDR3 protein: CASSASTGLTYEQYF

V gene: TRBV6-6
CDR3 length: 15
D gene: .
J gene: TRBJ1-2
clone size: .
CDR3 DNA: TGTGCCAGCAGTTTCAGGGGAGGGAACAACTATGGCTACACCTTC
CDR3 protein: CASSFRGGNNYGYTF

V gene: TRBV19
CDR3 length: 14
D gene: .
J gene: TRBJ1-1
clone size: .
CDR3 DNA: TGTGCCAGTAGTAACGCAGGTTCAGTCTCTGAAGCTTTCTTT
CDR3 protein: CASSNAGSVSEAFF

V gene: TRBV7-3
CDR3 length: 13
D gene: .
J gene: TRBJ1-1
clone size: .
CDR3 DNA: TGTGCCAGCAGCATAACGACAGGCACTGAAGCTTTCTTT
CDR3 protein: CASSITTGTEAFF

V gene: TRBV7-8
CDR3 length: 13
D gene: .
J gene: TRBJ2-7
clone size: once
CDR3 DNA: TGTGCCAGCAGCTTAGCGGCGGGAACCGAGCAGTACTTC
CDR3 protein: CASSLAAGTEQYF

V gene: TRBV2
CDR3 length: 13
D gene: TRBD2
J gene: TRBJ2-7
clone size: .
CDR3 DNA: TGTGCCAGCAGTGTACTAGCGTCTCACGAGCAGTACTTC
CDR3 protein: CASSVLASHEQYF

V gene: TRBV5-3
CDR3 length: 21
D gene: TRBD1
J gene: TRBJ2-3
clone size: once
CDR3 DNA: TGTGCCAGAAGCTTGTTTTCAGCCGGGACAGGGGGGGATTGGGGCACAGATACGCAGTATTTT
CDR3 protein: CARSLFSAGTGGDWGTDTQYF

V gene: TRBV20-1
CDR3 length: 10
D gene: .
J gene: TRBJ2-5
clone size: .
CDR3 DNA: TGCAGTGCTACGGGAGAGACCCAGTACTTC
CDR3 protein: CSATGETQYF

V gene: TRBV6-5
CDR3 length: 14
D gene: TRBD2
J gene: TRBJ2-5
clone size: .
CDR3 DNA: TGTGCCAGCAGTCCCCCGGGGGGGAGCCAGACCCAGTACTTC
CDR3 protein: CASSPPGGSQTQYF

V gene: TRBV28
CDR3 length: 20
D gene: .
J gene: TRBJ1-3
clone size: .
CDR3 DNA: TGTGCCAGCAGTTCCCCCGCCCAAGTACGAGGGAAGGGATGGGTAGACACCATATATTTT
CDR3 protein: CASSSPAQVRGKGWVDTIYF

V gene: TRBV28
CDR3 length: 12
D gene: .
J gene: TRBJ2-7
clone size: .
CDR3 DNA: TGTGCCAGCAGTTTCGGAGGGGACGAGCAGTACTTC
CDR3 protein: CASSFGGDEQYF

V gene: TRBV14
CDR3 length: 16
D gene: TRBD1
J gene: TRBJ1-2
clone size: .
CDR3 DNA: TGTGCCAGCAGCCGGACCGGGACAGAGCGATTATATGGCTACACCTTC
CDR3 protein: CASSRTGTERLYGYTF

V gene: TRBV28
CDR3 length: 15
D gene: TRBD2
J gene: TRBJ2-7
clone size: .
CDR3 DNA: TGTGCCAGCAACTCGGTAGGGACTAGCTCCTACGAGCAGTACTTC
CDR3 protein: CASNSVGTSSYEQYF

V gene: TRBV5-1
CDR3 length: 14
D gene: .
J gene: TRBJ1-4
clone size: .
CDR3 DNA: TGCGCCAGCAGCTTGGTAGCCGAGGGAGAAAAACTGTTTTTT
CDR3 protein: CASSLVAEGEKLFF

V gene: TRBV2
CDR3 length: 15
D gene: .
J gene: TRBJ1-4
clone size: .
CDR3 DNA: TGTGCCAGCAGCTGGGCCGAGGGCTCCATTGAAAAACTGTTTTTT
CDR3 protein: CASSWAEGSIEKLFF

V gene: TRBV7-9
CDR3 length: 13
D gene: .
J gene: TRBJ2-5
clone size: .
CDR3 DNA: TGTGCCAGCAGCGCGGGACTGCCAGAGACCCAGTACTTC
CDR3 protein: CASSAGLPETQYF

V gene: TRBV7-9
CDR3 length: 17
D gene: TRBD2
J gene: TRBJ2-1
clone size: few
CDR3 DNA: TGTGCCAGCAGCTTAGGGGCTAGCGGGAGGTCAGAGAATGAGCAGTTCTTC
CDR3 protein: CASSLGASGRSENEQFF

V gene: TRBV3-1/TRBV3-2
CDR3 length: 15
D gene: .
J gene: TRBJ2-2
clone size: .
CDR3 DNA: TGTGCCAGCAGCGAGACTAACCTAAACACCGGGGAGCTGTTTTTT
CDR3 protein: CASSETNLNTGELFF

V gene: TRBV7-2
CDR3 length: 15
D gene: TRBD2
J gene: TRBJ2-1
clone size: .
CDR3 DNA: TGTGCCAGCACAGCTAGCGGAGGCTCCTACAATGAGCAGTTCTTC
CDR3 protein: CASTASGGSYNEQFF

V gene: TRBV28
CDR3 length: 13
D gene: .
J gene: TRBJ1-4
clone size: .
CDR3 DNA: TGTGCCAGCATGATAGCCGGGGTTGAAAAACTGTTTTTT
CDR3 protein: CASMIAGVEKLFF

V gene: TRBV6-5
CDR3 length: 11
D gene: .
J gene: TRBJ1-2
clone size: .
CDR3 DNA: TGTGCCAGCAGTTCCAGGGAAGGCTACACCTTC
CDR3 protein: CASSSREGYTF

V gene: TRBV19
CDR3 length: 13
D gene: TRBD1
J gene: TRBJ1-3
clone size: .
CDR3 DNA: TGTGCCGCGGGACAGGGGAGGCGGAACACCATATATTTT
CDR3 protein: CAAGQGRRNTIYF

V gene: TRBV28
CDR3 length: 14
D gene: .
J gene: TRBJ1-4
clone size: .
CDR3 DNA: TGTGCCAGCAGTTCGGGGGGACGCAATGAAAAACTGTTTTTT
CDR3 protein: CASSSGGRNEKLFF

V gene: TRBV11-1
CDR3 length: 14
D gene: TRBD1
J gene: TRBJ2-3
clone size: once
CDR3 DNA: TGTGCCAGCAGCTTAGCGACAGGGACAGATACGCAGTATTTT
CDR3 protein: CASSLATGTDTQYF

V gene: TRBV20-1
CDR3 length: 10
D gene: .
J gene: TRBJ2-1
clone size: .
CDR3 DNA: TGCAGTGCGGGGGGAGTGGGGCAGTTCTTC
CDR3 protein: CSAGGVGQFF

V gene: TRBV9
CDR3 length: 16
D gene: TRBD1
J gene: TRBJ1-4
clone size: .
CDR3 DNA: TGTGCCAGCAGCAGAGGGACAGTGGAAACTAATGAAAAACTGTTTTTT
CDR3 protein: CASSRGTVETNEKLFF

V gene: TRBV12-3/TRBV12-4
CDR3 length: 13
D gene: .
J gene: TRBJ1-1
clone size: .
CDR3 DNA: TGTGCCAGCAGTTTGCGGGGGAGAGCTGAAGCTTTCTTT
CDR3 protein: CASSLRGRAEAFF

V gene: TRBV11-2
CDR3 length: 15
D gene: TRBD2
J gene: TRBJ2-7
clone size: .
CDR3 DNA: TGTGCCAGCACCCTAGGACTAGCGGGAGTTCGGGAGCAGTACTTC
CDR3 protein: CASTLGLAGVREQYF

V gene: TRBV29-1
CDR3 length: 11
D gene: .
J gene: TRBJ2-3
clone size: .
CDR3 DNA: TGCAGCGTCCTCCCGGCAGATACGCAGTATTTT
CDR3 protein: CSVLPADTQYF

V gene: TRBV3-1/TRBV3-2
CDR3 length: 14
D gene: TRBD1
J gene: TRBJ2-7
clone size: .
CDR3 DNA: TGTGCCAGCTACTCCGGGACAGGGGGTGAAAAGCAGTACTTC
CDR3 protein: CASYSGTGGEKQYF

V gene: TRBV11-1
CDR3 length: 13
D gene: .
J gene: TRBJ2-7
clone size: .
CDR3 DNA: TGTGCCAGCAGCTTTGGCACCGCCTACGAGCAGTACTTC
CDR3 protein: CASSFGTAYEQYF

V gene: TRBV30
CDR3 length: 12
D gene: .
J gene: TRBJ1-4
clone size: .
CDR3 DNA: TGTGCCTGGAAGGGAGGGGGTGAAAAACTGTTTTTT
CDR3 protein: CAWKGGGEKLFF

V gene: TRBV3-1/TRBV3-2
CDR3 length: 15
D gene: .
J gene: TRBJ1-6
clone size: .
CDR3 DNA: TGTGCCAGCAGCCTGGGGAGCTCCTATAATTCACCCCTCCACTTT
CDR3 protein: CASSLGSSYNSPLHF